This TCR beta chain was identified in a study of blood T cells in healthy people across ages. V shed 4 bases, J shed 4 bases, and the junction held 3 bases outside the gene matches. The CDR3 totals 14 residues. CDR1 and CDR2 (germline): KGHDR, SFDVKD. This clonotype was detected only a few times. Together with a sample-barcoded 5' primer, a J-beta primer mix was included in a second PCR lasting about 6 to 11 cycles. Each cDNA molecule, via a template-switch adaptor with 12 random nucleotides, was tagged. TCRdb passed the 5' RACE reads through MiXCR, listing each CDR3 protein once. The sample has about 570,000 distinct CDR3 sequences, 25% to 30% seen once.

Sequencing was done on a sample of blood. The V call is TRBV24-1, the J call TRBJ1-2; 9 positions match TRBD1. The sequence derives from a woman aged 70-85 years in good health. The CDR3, as DNA: TGTGCCACCAGTGACCGGGGACAGGGCTATGGCTACACCTTC. Protein: CATSDRGQGYGYTF.